The table lists the clone carrying this T cell receptor beta chain with many counts. Antigen specificity is unknown. TCRdb re-called the 5' RACE reads through MiXCR, storing one row per CDR3 protein. The sample consists of more than 9,500 distinct CDR3 sequences, roughly 25% of them appearing once. The study, taken as a whole, reports: Tumor memory CD4+ T cell TCR gene usage was found to cluster with blood and lymph node memory CD4+ cells and with lymph node naive CD4+ cells. The larger cohort examined one V-J beta rearrangement, not whole repertoires.

Per germline, CDR1 SGHDN and CDR2 FVKESK. With 3 bases removed from V and 2 bases from J, the gap between germline ends came to 11 bases. The CDR3 has 15 amino acids. Cells sorted as Tregs were CD4+, CD25+ and CD127-/low. This chain joins TRBV14 and TRBJ2-1; D gene ambiguous. The sample comprised Tregs sorted from blood. This receptor was taken from a female donor with breast cancer. In DNA, the CDR3 is TGTGCCAGCAGCCAGACCGGAAATACCTACAATGAGCAGTTCTTC. It translates to CASSQTGNTYNEQFF.